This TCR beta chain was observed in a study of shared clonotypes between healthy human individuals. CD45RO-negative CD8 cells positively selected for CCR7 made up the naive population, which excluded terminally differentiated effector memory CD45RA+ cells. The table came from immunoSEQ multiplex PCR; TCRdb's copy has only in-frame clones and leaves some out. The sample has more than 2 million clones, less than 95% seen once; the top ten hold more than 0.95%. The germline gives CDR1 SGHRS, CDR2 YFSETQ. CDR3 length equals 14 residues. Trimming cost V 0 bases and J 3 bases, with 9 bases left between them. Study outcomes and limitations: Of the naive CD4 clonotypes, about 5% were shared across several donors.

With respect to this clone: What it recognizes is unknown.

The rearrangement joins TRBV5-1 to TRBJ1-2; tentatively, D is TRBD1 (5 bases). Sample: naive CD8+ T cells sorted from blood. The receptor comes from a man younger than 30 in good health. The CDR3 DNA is TGCGCCAGCAGCTTGGGACAGAACGACTATGGCTACACCTTC. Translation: CASSLGQNDYGYTF.